A selection of T cell receptor beta chains follows, all from one sample in a study of blood T cells in healthy people across ages. TCRdb re-called the 5' RACE reads with MiXCR, one entry per CDR3 protein. Here the sample spans about 580,000 distinct CDR3 sequences, 40% to 55% being singletons. Material for sequencing was blood. Source of these receptors: an elderly man in good health. Each CDR3 is given with its conserved first and last residue. The D gene is left open where the match is weak. For some rows the clone size is stated as once, few or many, or as a class when expanded; others skip it.

abundance: many; j_gene: TRBJ1-1; v_gene: TRBV6-5; d_gene: TRBD1; CDR3nt: TGTGCCAGCAGTTATAGTTCCACCAAACAGGGGTTCCGGACTGAAGCTTTCTTT; CDR3aa: CASSYSSTKQGFRTEAFF
abundance: few; j_gene: TRBJ1-2; v_gene: TRBV20-1; d_gene: TRBD1; CDR3nt: TGCAGTTCTTACGACGGACAGGCCCTGGATGGCTACACCTTC; CDR3aa: CSSYDGQALDGYTF
abundance: few; j_gene: TRBJ2-7; v_gene: TRBV20-1; d_gene: NA; CDR3nt: TGCAGTGCCCTGGGCAGCGCCGACTACGAGCAGTACTTC; CDR3aa: CSALGSADYEQYF
abundance: few; j_gene: TRBJ2-1; v_gene: TRBV11-1; d_gene: NA; CDR3nt: TGTGCCAGCAGCCCGCAGATGAGCTCCTACAATGAGCAGTTCTTC; CDR3aa: CASSPQMSSYNEQFF
abundance: NA; j_gene: TRBJ2-1; v_gene: TRBV6-2/TRBV6-3; d_gene: TRBD1; CDR3nt: TGTGCCAGCAAGAAGACAGGGAGCAATGAGCAGTTCTTC; CDR3aa: CASKKTGSNEQFF
abundance: few; j_gene: TRBJ2-4; v_gene: TRBV28; d_gene: TRBD1; CDR3nt: TGTGCCAGCAGTAATCCCCCAAGACAGGGGTACATTCAGTACTTC; CDR3aa: CASSNPPRQGYIQYF
abundance: NA; j_gene: TRBJ2-3; v_gene: TRBV5-1; d_gene: TRBD2; CDR3nt: TGCGCCAGCAGCTTGGTTGGGAGTGCGGGAGGAATAGGAGATACGCAGTATTTT; CDR3aa: CASSLVGSAGGIGDTQYF
abundance: NA; j_gene: TRBJ2-4; v_gene: TRBV7-9; d_gene: TRBD2; CDR3nt: TGTGCCAGCAGCCCCACATTTGCGGGAGTTTTGGACATTCAGTACTTC; CDR3aa: CASSPTFAGVLDIQYF
abundance: few; j_gene: TRBJ2-5; v_gene: TRBV7-2; d_gene: TRBD1; CDR3nt: TGTGCCAGCAGCTACGACAGGGAAGTTACTACCCAGTACTTC; CDR3aa: CASSYDREVTTQYF
abundance: NA; j_gene: TRBJ2-4; v_gene: TRBV20-1; d_gene: TRBD1; CDR3nt: TGCAGTGCTAGATCTGGACAGGGGGGATCGGACATTCAGTACTTC; CDR3aa: CSARSGQGGSDIQYF
abundance: NA; j_gene: TRBJ2-5; v_gene: TRBV10-3; d_gene: NA; CDR3nt: TGTGCCATCAGTGAGTCGAGTCCAGTCGACCAAGAGACCCAGTACTTC; CDR3aa: CAISESSPVDQETQYF
abundance: NA; j_gene: TRBJ2-1; v_gene: TRBV5-1; d_gene: NA; CDR3nt: TGCGCCAGCCTCCAGGGGATAGGGTCCTACAATGAGCAGTTCTTC; CDR3aa: CASLQGIGSYNEQFF
abundance: NA; j_gene: TRBJ2-3; v_gene: TRBV29-1; d_gene: NA; CDR3nt: TGCAGCGTAGAGAAAATCGGACGGAACACAGATACGCAGTATTTT; CDR3aa: CSVEKIGRNTDTQYF
abundance: NA; j_gene: TRBJ2-7; v_gene: TRBV30; d_gene: NA; CDR3nt: TGTGCCTGGGGGAACGCCTACGAGCAGTACTTC; CDR3aa: CAWGNAYEQYF
abundance: NA; j_gene: TRBJ1-5; v_gene: TRBV4-1; d_gene: NA; CDR3nt: TGCGCCAGCAGCCAGAGAGGGAGGGAGCCCCAGCATTTT; CDR3aa: CASSQRGREPQHF
abundance: NA; j_gene: TRBJ2-3; v_gene: TRBV6-6; d_gene: TRBD2; CDR3nt: TGTGCCAGCACTTTGAGCGGGAGGAACACAGATACGCAGTATTTT; CDR3aa: CASTLSGRNTDTQYF
abundance: NA; j_gene: TRBJ1-6; v_gene: TRBV5-1; d_gene: TRBD1; CDR3nt: TGCGCCAGCAGCTTGGCCACAGGGGGCAGTTCACCCCTCCACTTT; CDR3aa: CASSLATGGSSPLHF
abundance: NA; j_gene: TRBJ2-7; v_gene: TRBV11-2; d_gene: TRBD2; CDR3nt: TGTGCCAGCAGCTCCCGGACTAGCGGGAGCCACTTTTGGAATGAGCAGTACTTC; CDR3aa: CASSSRTSGSHFWNEQYF
abundance: few; j_gene: TRBJ2-3; v_gene: TRBV9; d_gene: NA; CDR3nt: TGTGCCAGCAGCGTAGGACCGTTGGGTACGCAGTATTTT; CDR3aa: CASSVGPLGTQYF
abundance: few; j_gene: TRBJ2-1; v_gene: TRBV20-1; d_gene: TRBD2; CDR3nt: TGCAGTGCTAGAAACCCGGGACTAGCTTGGAATGAGCAGTTCTTC; CDR3aa: CSARNPGLAWNEQFF
abundance: few; j_gene: TRBJ2-2; v_gene: TRBV6-6; d_gene: NA; CDR3nt: TGTGCCAGCAATAAGCAACTCGCTACGAACACCGGGGAGCTGTTTTTT; CDR3aa: CASNKQLATNTGELFF
abundance: NA; j_gene: TRBJ1-2; v_gene: TRBV6-5; d_gene: NA; CDR3nt: TGTGCCGGCAGTCTCTTCCCGGACAGAACCTATGGCCACACCTTC; CDR3aa: CAGSLFPDRTYGHTF
abundance: NA; j_gene: TRBJ2-3; v_gene: TRBV4-2; d_gene: NA; CDR3nt: TGTGCCAGCAGCCAAGGGGGGGAGCCAGATACGCAGTATTTT; CDR3aa: CASSQGGEPDTQYF
abundance: NA; j_gene: TRBJ2-1; v_gene: TRBV20-1; d_gene: NA; CDR3nt: TGCAGTGCTAGAGGCGGGACCAATGAGCAGTTCTTC; CDR3aa: CSARGGTNEQFF